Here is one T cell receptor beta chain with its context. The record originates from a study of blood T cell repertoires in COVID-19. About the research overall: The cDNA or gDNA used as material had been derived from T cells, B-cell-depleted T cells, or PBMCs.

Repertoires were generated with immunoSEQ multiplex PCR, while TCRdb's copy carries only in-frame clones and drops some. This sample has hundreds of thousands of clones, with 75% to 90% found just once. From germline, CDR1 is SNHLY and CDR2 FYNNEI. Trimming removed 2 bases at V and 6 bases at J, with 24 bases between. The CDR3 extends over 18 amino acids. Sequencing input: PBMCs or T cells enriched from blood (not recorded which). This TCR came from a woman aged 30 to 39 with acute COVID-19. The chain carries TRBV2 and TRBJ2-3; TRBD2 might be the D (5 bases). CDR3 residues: CASSESWGVTSSFDTQYF. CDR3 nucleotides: TGTGCCAGCAGTGAATCGTGGGGAGTAACTTCTTCCTTCGATACGCAGTATTTT. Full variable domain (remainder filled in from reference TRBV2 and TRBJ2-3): EPEVTQTPSHQVTQMGQEVILRCVPISNHLYFYWYRQILGQKVEFLVSFYNNEISEKSEIFDDQFSVERPDGSNFTLKIRSTKLEDSAMYFCASSESWGVTSSFDTQYFGPGTRLTVL.